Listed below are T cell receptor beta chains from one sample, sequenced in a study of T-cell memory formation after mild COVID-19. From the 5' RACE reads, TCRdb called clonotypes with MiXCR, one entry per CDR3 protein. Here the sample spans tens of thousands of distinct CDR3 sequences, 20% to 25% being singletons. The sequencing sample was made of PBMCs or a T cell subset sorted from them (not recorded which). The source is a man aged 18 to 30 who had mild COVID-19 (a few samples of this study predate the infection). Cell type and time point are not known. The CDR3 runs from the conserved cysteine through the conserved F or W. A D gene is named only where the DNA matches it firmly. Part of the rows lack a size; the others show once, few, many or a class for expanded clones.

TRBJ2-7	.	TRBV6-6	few	TGTGCCAGCAGTTACTTGTGGGACGAGCAGTACTTC	CASSYLWDEQYF
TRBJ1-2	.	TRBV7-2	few	TGTGCCAGCAGCTTAAATCCAACAGGGTTCGCTAACTATGGCTACACCTTC	CASSLNPTGFANYGYTF
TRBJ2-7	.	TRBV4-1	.	TGCGCCAGCAGCCAAGTCGCCAGCAACTACGAGCAGTACTTC	CASSQVASNYEQYF
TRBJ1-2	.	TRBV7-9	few	TGTGCCAGCAGCGCCGCAGGGGAGTTGGACTATGGCTACACCTTC	CASSAAGELDYGYTF
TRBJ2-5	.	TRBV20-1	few	TGCAGTGCTAGAGAAGACAGGAAAGAGACCCAGTACTTC	CSAREDRKETQYF
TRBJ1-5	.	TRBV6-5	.	TGTGCCAGCAGTCCCCTCAGGGTTCAGAATCAGCCCCAGCATTTT	CASSPLRVQNQPQHF
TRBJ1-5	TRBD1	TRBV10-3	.	TGTGCCATCAGTGAGCAGGGGGATAGCAATCAGCCCCAGCATTTT	CAISEQGDSNQPQHF
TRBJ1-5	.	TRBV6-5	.	TGTGCCAGCAGCAGCCAGGGGTTCCAACAGCCCCAGCATTTT	CASSSQGFQQPQHF
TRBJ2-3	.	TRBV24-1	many	TGTGCCACCAGTGATTACAGGGAGACCACAGATACGCAGTATTTT	CATSDYRETTDTQYF
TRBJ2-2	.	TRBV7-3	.	TGTGCCAGCAGCTTATTAGCGAGGAACACCGGGGAGCTGTTTTTT	CASSLLARNTGELFF
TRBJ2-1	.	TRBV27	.	TGTGCCAGCAGTCCGGGGCCTACCTACAATGAGCAGTTCTTC	CASSPGPTYNEQFF
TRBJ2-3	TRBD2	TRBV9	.	TGTGCCAGCAGCGTATCCGGGGGGACCAGCACGTATTTT	CASSVSGGTSTYF
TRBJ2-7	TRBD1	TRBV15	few	TGTGCCACCAGCGGCGGGACAGGAGTCTACGAGCAGTACTTC	CATSGGTGVYEQYF
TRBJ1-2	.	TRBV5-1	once	TGCGCCAGCAGCTTGGGGCCGGGGCTCTATGGCTACACCTTC	CASSLGPGLYGYTF
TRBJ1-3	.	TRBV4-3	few	TGCGCCAGCAGCCCCAGGGAGGGAAACACCATATATTTT	CASSPREGNTIYF
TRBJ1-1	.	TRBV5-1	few	TGCGCCAGCAGCTTGAGGGCGGTGAACACTGAAGCTTTCTTT	CASSLRAVNTEAFF
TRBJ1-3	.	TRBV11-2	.	TGTGCCAGCAGCCGCGGGTTATCTGGAAACACCATATATTTT	CASSRGLSGNTIYF
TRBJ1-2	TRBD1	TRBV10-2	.	TGCGCCAGCATATCAGGGGGCACCGGCTATGGCTACACCTTC	CASISGGTGYGYTF
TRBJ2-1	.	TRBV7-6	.	TGTGCCAGCAGCTTACGAGGCCCCAATGAGCAGTTCTTC	CASSLRGPNEQFF
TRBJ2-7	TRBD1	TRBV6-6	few	TGTGCCAGCAGTGGGGACAGCCCCTACGAGCAGTACTTC	CASSGDSPYEQYF
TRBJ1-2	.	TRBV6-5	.	TGTGCCAGCAGTTACGCAGGGGATACTAACTATGGCTACACCTTC	CASSYAGDTNYGYTF
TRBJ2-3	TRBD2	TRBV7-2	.	TGTGACAGCAGACCGACTAGCGGGGGCGGGTTAGATACGCAGTATTTT	CDSRPTSGGGLDTQYF
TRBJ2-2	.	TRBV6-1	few	TGTGCCAGCAGTGAAGCGCACCGGGCCGGGGAGCTGTTTTTT	CASSEAHRAGELFF
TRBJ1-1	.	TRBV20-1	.	TGCAGTGCTGCCCCAGGGAACACTGAAGCTTTCTTT	CSAAPGNTEAFF
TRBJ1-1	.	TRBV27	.	TGTGCCAGCAGTTTACGGGGGGCGCACACTGAAGCTTTCTTT	CASSLRGAHTEAFF
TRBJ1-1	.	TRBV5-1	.	TGCGCCAGCAGCCCTAAGCAGGGGCCCACTGAAGCTTTCTTT	CASSPKQGPTEAFF
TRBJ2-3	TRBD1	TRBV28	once	TGTGCCAGCAGTCTCCCCCGGGACAGGGGTCATACGCAGTATTTT	CASSLPRDRGHTQYF
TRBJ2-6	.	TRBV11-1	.	TGTGCCAGCAGCTTAGGTAGCCGCAGCTCTGGGGCCAACGTCCTGACTTTC	CASSLGSRSSGANVLTF
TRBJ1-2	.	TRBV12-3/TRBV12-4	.	TGTGCCAGCGGCGGATATGGCTACACCTTC	CASGGYGYTF
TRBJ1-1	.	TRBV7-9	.	TGTGCCAGCAGGCCCGGCGGGGGTCTACTGAACACTGAAGCTTTCTTT	CASRPGGGLLNTEAFF
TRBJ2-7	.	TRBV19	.	TGTGCCAGTAGTATGGTCTTCTCCTCCTACGAGCAGTACTTC	CASSMVFSSYEQYF
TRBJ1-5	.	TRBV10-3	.	TGTGCCATCACCCCTGGACAAGATCAGCCCCAGCATTTT	CAITPGQDQPQHF
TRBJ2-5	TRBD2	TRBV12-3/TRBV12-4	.	TGTGCCAGCAGTTCGGGACTAGCGTATCAAGAGACCCAGTACTTC	CASSSGLAYQETQYF
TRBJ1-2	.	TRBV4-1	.	TGCGCCAGCAGCGAACTGGCAAGCCCTGATGGCTACACCTTC	CASSELASPDGYTF
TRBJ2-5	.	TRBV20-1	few	TGCAGTGCTCCCGATCTATGGGGGGTCGGAGAGACCCAGTACTTC	CSAPDLWGVGETQYF